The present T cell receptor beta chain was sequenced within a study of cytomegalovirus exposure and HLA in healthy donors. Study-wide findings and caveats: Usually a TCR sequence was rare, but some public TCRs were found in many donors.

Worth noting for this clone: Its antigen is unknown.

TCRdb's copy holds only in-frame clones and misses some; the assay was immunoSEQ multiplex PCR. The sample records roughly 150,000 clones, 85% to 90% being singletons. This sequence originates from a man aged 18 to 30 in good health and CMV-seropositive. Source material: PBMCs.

The CDR3 DNA sequence: TGTGCCAGCAGTGAATCGGGAGTTTTGACAGATACGCAGTATTTT. This encodes CASSESGVLTDTQYF. The V gene is TRBV6-1, the J gene TRBJ2-3; TRBD2 is a possible D gene (6 bases). The CDR3 extends over 15 amino acids. Germline CDR1 reads MNHNS; CDR2 reads SASEGT. With 2 bases removed from V and 3 bases from J, the gap between germline ends came to 12 bases.